Listed here are 13 T cell receptor beta chains from one sample, sequenced in a study of T-cell reconstitution after alpha-beta-depleted transplantation in children. Preparing the TCRbeta library involved the use of unique molecular identifiers. TCRdb recomputed calls from the PCR reads with MiXCR, one row per CDR3 protein. The sample consists of more than 90,000 distinct CDR3 sequences, about 8% of them appearing once. The sample in question was PBMCs from the stem cell graft donor, obtained from the stem cell graft. The receptors were gathered from a human donor who donated a stem cell graft to a child with congenital amegakaryocytic thrombocytopenia.

There are many counts of this clonotype. V usage is TRBV4-2 and J usage is TRBJ2-1; D is unresolved. CDR3 length equals 15 residues. Trimming shortened V by 1 base and J by 4 bases, and 11 bases separated the two germline ends. CDR1 is LGHNA, CDR2 YNFKEQ, per germline. CDR3 amino acids: CASSQVPTTYNEQFF. The CDR3 nucleotides are TGTGCCAGCAGCCAAGTCCCGACCACATACAATGAGCAGTTCTTC.

In its sample, this clonotype was seen many times. The V and J genes are TRBV12-3 or TRBV12-4 and TRBJ2-2; unclear D gene. The CDR3 is 14 residues long. V shed 8 bases and J shed 5 bases, with 15 bases lying between them. In nucleotides, the CDR3 is TGTGCCAGCCAACTTCTTTCAAGAACCGGGGAGCTGTTTTTT. Amino acid sequence: CASQLLSRTGELFF.

As DNA, the CDR3 is TGCGCCAGCAGCCAAGGGGGGGGGCCGGGATTTAACTCTGGAAACACCATATATTTT. The encoded protein is CASSQGGGPGFNSGNTIYF. V usage is TRBV4-1 and J usage is TRBJ1-3, with D possibly TRBD1 on 6 matching bases. The V gene lost 1 base and the J gene lost 0 bases, with 19 bases spanning the gap. The CDR3 is made up of 19 amino acids. CDR1 MGHRA and CDR2 YSYEKL come from the germline V gene.

Many counts were recorded for this clonotype. This chain uses TRBV4-2 with TRBJ1-5; D is undetermined. This CDR3 has 15 residues. The V gene lost 0 bases and the J gene lost 7 bases, with 13 bases spanning the gap. Germline V gives CDR1 LGHNA, CDR2 YNFKEQ. CDR3 loop: CASSQDFYQGQPQHF. CDR3 nucleotide sequence: TGTGCCAGCAGCCAAGATTTTTATCAAGGCCAGCCCCAGCATTTT.

This clonotype was picked up many times. Written as DNA, the CDR3 is TGCAGTGCTACCGGAAGTTCCCTCTCCTACGAGCAGTACTTC. The encoded protein is CSATGSSLSYEQYF. The chain links TRBV20-1 to TRBJ2-7; D remains ambiguous. V was shortened by 4 bases and J by 0 bases, with 13 bases between the two germline ends. Germline-derived CDR1 and CDR2 are DFQATT and SNEGSKA (reference sequence). This CDR3 has 14 residues.

This clonotype has a handful of counts. The chain links TRBV10-2 to TRBJ2-2, with D tentatively TRBD2 (5 bases). The CDR3 has 15 residues. Germline-derived CDR1 and CDR2 are WSHSY and SAAADI. Trimming removed 0 bases from V and 5 bases from J, with 10 bases in between. This chain's CDR3 is CASSESPTRTGELFF. The CDR3 DNA follows: TGCGCCAGCAGTGAGTCGCCCACTAGAACCGGGGAGCTGTTTTTT.

This clonotype was found many times. The chain recombines TRBV4-3 with TRBJ2-3; tentatively, D is TRBD2 (5 bases). CDR3 size: 14 residues. Trimming pared 0 bases from V and 6 bases from J, leaving 10 bases between. Per germline, CDR1 LGHNA and CDR2 YSLEER. DNA for the CDR3: TGCGCCAGCAGCCAAGAACCCGGGATGGATACGCAGTATTTT. It is translated as CASSQEPGMDTQYF.

This clonotype was seen ten or more times. CDR3 residues: CASSLRVWPTSGGTDTQYF. The CDR3, as DNA: TGTGCCAGCAGTTTACGCGTTTGGCCCACTAGCGGGGGGACAGATACGCAGTATTTT. The chain joins TRBV27 to TRBJ2-3; TRBD2 aligns across 12 bases. Losses at the gene ends were 2 bases for V and 3 bases for J; bases not matched to a gene: 12. The CDR3 is made up of 19 amino acids. Germline CDR1 MNHEY, CDR2 SMNVEV (reference sequence).

This clonotype was seen many times. The rearrangement uses TRBV10-3 and TRBJ2-1, with 10 bases fitting TRBD2. This CDR3 region has 14 residues. Germline V gene data show CDR1 as ENHRY and CDR2 as SYGVKD. V shed 6 bases, J shed 6 bases, and the junction held 5 bases outside the gene matches. The DNA for the CDR3 is TGTGCCATCAGAAGCGGGGGGGCCGGCAATGAGCAGTTCTTC. Amino acids: CAIRSGGAGNEQFF.

The V and J genes are TRBV20-1 and TRBJ2-7; the match to TRBD2 covers 10 bases. From germline, CDR1 is DFQATT and CDR2 SNEGSKA (reference sequence). This CDR3 has 14 residues. V lost 3 bases and J lost 4; bases outside the gene matches: 6. CDR3 sequence (DNA): TGCAGTGCTAGGTACCTAGCGGGGGATTACGAGCAGTACTTC. It codes for CSARYLAGDYEQYF.

This clonotype has ten or more counts. CDR3 nucleotides: TGTGCCAGCAGCTTCGGACAGGGCGGCGAGCAGTTCTTC. It yields the protein CASSFGQGGEQFF. The rearrangement uses TRBV7-2 and TRBJ2-1, with TRBD1 matching 8 bases. This CDR3 has 13 amino acids. Germline-derived CDR1 and CDR2 are SGHTA and FQGNSA. With V trimmed by 3 bases and J by 10 bases, 5 bases remained unmatched. The whole variable domain, remainder taken from reference TRBV7-2 and TRBJ2-1, is GAGVSQSPSNKVTEKGKDVELRCDPISGHTALYWYRQSLGQGLEFLIYFQGNSAPDKSGLPSDRFSAERTGGSVSTLTIQRTQQEDSAVYLCASSFGQGGEQFFGPGTRLTVL.

At least ten counts were recorded for this clonotype. The chain uses TRBV6-5 and TRBJ1-5, with 8 bases that match TRBD1. CDR1 and CDR2 (germline): MNHEY, SVGAGI. This CDR3 is 14 amino acids long. V shed 5 bases and J 5 bases; nucleotides not matched to a gene: 5. CDR3 bases: TGTGCCAGCAGTCGACAGGGGCGAGATCAGCCCCAGCATTTT. Protein sequence: CASSRQGRDQPQHF.

This clonotype has a handful of counts. The gene calls are TRBV7-4 and TRBJ1-5, with D perhaps matching TRBD1 (6 bases). Germline lookup yields CDR1 SGHVT and CDR2 SQSDAQ. V lost 5 bases, J lost 1 base, and 18 bases lay in between. The CDR3 is 17 amino acids. The DNA for the CDR3 is TGTGCCAGCAGCGTCAGGGGCAGGGGTCGAAGCAATCAGCCCCAGCATTTT. Amino acids: CASSVRGRGRSNQPQHF.